A selection of T cell receptor beta chains follows, all from one sample in a study of follicular helper T cells after annual influenza vaccination. Only in-frame clones appear in the TCRdb table, and some are missing; sequencing was by immunoSEQ multiplex PCR. The profile shows nearly 15,000 clones, approximately 84% of them singletons. The input for sequencing was CXCR5+ CD38- circulating T follicular helper cells from blood, taken 7 days after influenza vaccination. The receptors come from an adult who received the influenza vaccine. Each CDR3 is given with its conserved first and last residue. D genes are given only for firm matches. The listing skips clone size in some rows; elsewhere it reads once, few, many or a size class.

V: TRBV18
size: -
J: TRBJ2-3
D: -
DNA: TGTGCCAGCTCACCATATGAGATCAGGGCGATCACAGATACGCAGTATTTT
CDR3: CASSPYEIRAITDTQYF

V: TRBV30
size: -
J: TRBJ2-2
D: TRBD2
DNA: TGTGCCTGGAGCCCTGCGGGGGGTGGAACCGGGGAGCTGTTTTTT
CDR3: CAWSPAGGGTGELFF

V: TRBV9
size: -
J: TRBJ2-2
D: -
DNA: TGTGCCAGCAGCGTAGTGGGCTCGAACACCGGGGAGCTGTTTTTT
CDR3: CASSVVGSNTGELFF

V: TRBV7-2
size: -
J: TRBJ2-7
D: -
DNA: TGTGCCAGCAGCTCGAGCCTGATTGTCGAGCAGTACTTC
CDR3: CASSSSLIVEQYF

V: TRBV9
size: -
J: TRBJ2-7
D: -
DNA: TGTGCCAGCAGCGTAGTGGCCTCTACCCCGGGCGAGCAGTACTTC
CDR3: CASSVVASTPGEQYF

V: TRBV12-5
size: -
J: TRBJ2-3
D: TRBD2
DNA: TGTGCTAGTGGTTTAGGGACTAGCGGGAGAAGCACAGATACGCAGTATTTT
CDR3: CASGLGTSGRSTDTQYF

V: TRBV7-9
size: -
J: TRBJ2-3
D: -
DNA: TGTGCCAGCAGCTTACAGAGGACAGATACGCAGTATTTT
CDR3: CASSLQRTDTQYF

V: TRBV5-4
size: few
J: TRBJ1-3
D: TRBD1
DNA: TGTGCCAGCAGCTTGAGGGGACAGGGGGCCACCATATATTTT
CDR3: CASSLRGQGATIYF

V: TRBV9
size: -
J: TRBJ1-5
D: -
DNA: TGTGCCAGCAAACAGGGTTATCAGCCCCAGCATTTT
CDR3: CASKQGYQPQHF

V: TRBV5-1
size: -
J: TRBJ2-7
D: -
DNA: TGCGCCAGCAGCCACGACAGGCACGAGCAGTACTTC
CDR3: CASSHDRHEQYF

V: TRBV5-1
size: -
J: TRBJ2-1
D: TRBD2
DNA: TGCGCCAGCACCCGGCGGCTAGCGGGAGATCATGAGCAGTTCTTC
CDR3: CASTRRLAGDHEQFF

V: TRBV6-1
size: few
J: TRBJ1-3
D: -
DNA: TGTGCCAGCAGAGAGGTCTCTGGAAACACCATATATTTT
CDR3: CASREVSGNTIYF

V: TRBV19
size: -
J: TRBJ2-4
D: TRBD2
DNA: TGTGCCAGTAGTATGGGCAGGGAGGGCATTCAGTACTTC
CDR3: CASSMGREGIQYF

V: TRBV11-2
size: few
J: TRBJ2-3
D: TRBD2
DNA: TGTGCCAGCAGCCCTCCTACCGGGACTAGCTCATACGATACGCAGTATTTT
CDR3: CASSPPTGTSSYDTQYF

V: TRBV30
size: -
J: TRBJ1-6
D: TRBD1
DNA: TGTGCCTGGAGTTGGGACAGGATCACCTATAATTCACCCCTCCACTTT
CDR3: CAWSWDRITYNSPLHF

V: TRBV5-1
size: -
J: TRBJ2-7
D: TRBD1
DNA: TGCGCCAGCAGCTTGGGAGGAGGACAGGGCTCTACTTACGAGCAGTACTTC
CDR3: CASSLGGGQGSTYEQYF

V: TRBV6-4
size: -
J: TRBJ1-2
D: TRBD1
DNA: TGTGCCAGCAGCGCCGGACAGGGGAATCGTGGCTACACCTTC
CDR3: CASSAGQGNRGYTF

V: TRBV5-8
size: -
J: TRBJ1-1
D: -
DNA: TGTGCCAGCAGCTTGGTAGTAGGCAGGGCGGCTTTCTTT
CDR3: CASSLVVGRAAFF

V: TRBV5-5
size: -
J: TRBJ1-5
D: -
DNA: TGTGCCAGCAGCGGAACAGAAGATCAGCCCCAGCATTTT
CDR3: CASSGTEDQPQHF

V: TRBV15
size: -
J: TRBJ1-5
D: -
DNA: TGTGCCACCAGCACTCACAGGGACAGCAATCAGCCCCAGCATTTT
CDR3: CATSTHRDSNQPQHF

V: TRBV6-1
size: -
J: TRBJ2-7
D: TRBD2
DNA: TGTGCCAGCAGTGAAATGTCTAGCGGTCCCTACGAGCAGTACTTC
CDR3: CASSEMSSGPYEQYF

V: TRBV2
size: -
J: TRBJ1-5
D: -
DNA: TGTGCCAGTGTTCGGCAGGGTGGCAATCAGCCCCAGCATTTT
CDR3: CASVRQGGNQPQHF

V: TRBV7-9
size: -
J: TRBJ2-1
D: TRBD2
DNA: TGTGCCAGCAGCTTAGTAGCGGGGGGTGGGCAGTTCTTC
CDR3: CASSLVAGGGQFF

V: TRBV12-5
size: -
J: TRBJ1-5
D: -
DNA: TGTGCTAGTGGCCTCGAGGGGAGGAGAGCCCAGCATTTT
CDR3: CASGLEGRRAQHF

V: TRBV5-1
size: -
J: TRBJ1-6
D: -
DNA: TGCGCCAGCAGCTGGACAGAAAAGAATTCACCCCTCCACTTT
CDR3: CASSWTEKNSPLHF

V: TRBV5-1
size: -
J: TRBJ2-6
D: -
DNA: TGCGCCAGCAGCATACAGCTCCGACGGTACTCTGGGGCCAACGTCCTGACTTTC
CDR3: CASSIQLRRYSGANVLTF

V: TRBV19
size: -
J: TRBJ2-1
D: -
DNA: TGTGCCAGTAGTACCGGACTTGCCTCCAATGAGCAGTTCTTC
CDR3: CASSTGLASNEQFF

V: TRBV6-6
size: -
J: TRBJ1-2
D: -
DNA: TGTGCCAGCAGTTATGGGCAGAACTATGGCTACACCTTC
CDR3: CASSYGQNYGYTF

V: TRBV7-9
size: -
J: TRBJ2-1
D: TRBD2
DNA: TGTGCCAGCAGCGGGGGGGGTCACTTGGACGGGAGCTCCTACAATGAGCAGTTCTTC
CDR3: CASSGGGHLDGSSYNEQFF

V: TRBV6-1
size: -
J: TRBJ2-7
D: TRBD1
DNA: TGTGCCAGCAGTGCAGACGGGACAGAAAGGAGCTACGAGCAGTACTTC
CDR3: CASSADGTERSYEQYF